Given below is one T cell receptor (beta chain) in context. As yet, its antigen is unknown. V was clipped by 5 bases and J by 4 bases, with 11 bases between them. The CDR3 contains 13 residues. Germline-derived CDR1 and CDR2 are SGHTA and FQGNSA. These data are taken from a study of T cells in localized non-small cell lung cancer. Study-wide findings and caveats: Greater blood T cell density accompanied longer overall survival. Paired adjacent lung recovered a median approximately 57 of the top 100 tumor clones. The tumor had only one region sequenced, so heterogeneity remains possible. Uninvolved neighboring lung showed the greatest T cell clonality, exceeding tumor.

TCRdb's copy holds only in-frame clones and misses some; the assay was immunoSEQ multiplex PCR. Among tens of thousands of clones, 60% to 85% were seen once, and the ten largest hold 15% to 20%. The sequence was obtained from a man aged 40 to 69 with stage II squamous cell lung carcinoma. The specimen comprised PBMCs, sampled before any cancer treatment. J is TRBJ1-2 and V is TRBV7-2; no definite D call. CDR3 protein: CASSAKGGYGYTF. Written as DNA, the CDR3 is TGTGCCAGCAGCGCCAAGGGCGGCTATGGCTACACCTTC.